Listed here are 12 T cell receptor beta chains from one sample, sequenced in a study of blood T cell repertoires in COVID-19 (dated by TCRdb to the early 2020s). Library generation was performed with the immunoSEQ multiplex PCR assay. TCRdb limited this immuneACCESS table to in-frame rearrangements with V and J called. A share of clones is missing; checked studies link under half to unresolved V genes, and the rest is unexplained. The table for this sample lists a few hundred thousand clones; 85% to 90% of them were counted only once. The leading ten clones occupy approximately 1.1% of the sample. The sample was PBMCs or T cells enriched from blood (not recorded which). The receptors here all came from a man younger than 45 who had recovered from COVID-19.

The chain carries TRBV24-1 and TRBJ1-2; tentative D call: TRBD1 (5 bases). This CDR3 contains 15 residues. V was shortened by 4 bases and J by 2 bases, with 13 bases between the two germline ends. Per the germline V gene, CDR1 is KGHDR and CDR2 is SFDVKD. This CDR3 reads CATSDRTPGNYGYTF. Here the CDR3 DNA reads TGTGCCACCAGTGACCGGACACCCGGGAACTATGGCTACACCTTC.

In nucleotides, the CDR3 is TGTGCCAGCAGCTTAGGCCCCAGCGGGAGGGCAGTCAATGAGCAGTTCTTC. It is translated as CASSLGPSGRAVNEQFF. V is TRBV7-2 and J is TRBJ2-1; TRBD2 aligns across 10 bases. With V trimmed by 1 base and J by 6 bases, 9 bases remained unmatched. Germline CDR1 and CDR2: SGHTA and FQGNSA. This CDR3 region has 17 residues.

The V call is TRBV19, the J call TRBJ2-1; 9 bases map to TRBD2. V shed 3 bases and J 7 bases; nucleotides not matched to a gene: 10. The CDR3 extends over 16 amino acids. The V gene's germline CDR1 is LNHDA and CDR2 SQIVND (reference sequence). This CDR3 is CASSISLGGGVNEQFF. CDR3 bases: TGTGCCAGTAGTATCTCCCTCGGCGGGGGGGTTAATGAGCAGTTCTTC.

The chain links TRBV11-2 to TRBJ2-7; perhaps TRBD1 as D (6 bases). CDR1 is SGHAT, CDR2 FQNNGV, per germline. Trimming took 2 bases from V and 2 from J, leaving 13 bases between them. The CDR3 contains 15 residues. DNA for the CDR3: TGTGCCAGCAGCTTAACAAGGACAGAGCCCTACGAGCAGTACTTC. It yields the protein CASSLTRTEPYEQYF.

The chain recombines TRBV30 with TRBJ2-2; D uncertain. The CDR3 is 13 residues long. The germline V gene has CDR1 GTSNPN and CDR2 SVGIG (reference sequence). Trimming left V 0 bases short and J 8 bases short, with 10 bases between. CDR3 amino acids: CAWSVRSNGELFF. As DNA, the CDR3 is TGTGCCTGGAGTGTACGAAGCAATGGGGAGCTGTTTTTT. Using reference TRBV30 and TRBJ2-2 for the parts outside the CDR3, the full variable domain is SQTIHQWPATLVQPVGSPLSLECTVEGTSNPNLYWYRQAAGRGLQLLFYSVGIGQISSEVPQNLSASRPQDRQFILSSKKLLLSDSGFYLCAWSVRSNGELFFGEGSRLTVL.

The rearrangement links TRBV9 to TRBJ2-1, with TRBD2 matching over 12 bases. Germline assignment: CDR1 SGDLS and CDR2 YYNGEE. This CDR3 is 15 amino acids long. The V and J ends lost 3 bases and 8 bases, in that order; junction bases with no gene match: 6. CDR3 in amino acids: CASSGTSGIIDEQFF. The CDR3 DNA sequence: TGTGCCAGCAGCGGGACTAGCGGGATCATCGATGAGCAGTTCTTC. The full variable domain, with the rest looked up from reference TRBV9 and TRBJ2-1, is DSGVTQTPKHLITATGQRVTLRCSPRSGDLSVYWYQQSLDQGLQFLIQYYNGEERAKGNILERFSAQQFPDLHSELNLSSLELGDSALYFCASSGTSGIIDEQFFGPGTRLTVL.

The genes are TRBV23-1 and TRBJ1-1; 8 bases are shared with TRBD1. Being an ORF, TRBV23-1 has a function that is uncertain. The CDR3 has 19 amino acids. Trimming cost V 0 bases and J 2 bases; bases outside gene matches: 14. This chain's CDR3 is CASSQSPRDRMANNTEAFF. CDR3 DNA: TGCGCCAGCAGTCAATCGCCCCGGGACAGGATGGCCAATAACACTGAAGCTTTCTTT.

This clone was detected a few times. The CDR3 DNA reads as TGTGCCAGCAAAGGACAGGGACGTCAGCCCCAGCATTTT. It specifies CASKGQGRQPQHF. J is TRBJ1-5 and V is TRBV19; 8 nucleotides match TRBD1. The CDR3 is made up of 13 amino acids. The J segment lost 6 bases and the V segment lost 9 bases, leaving 7 bases of the junction unmatched. CDR1 LNHDA and CDR2 SQIVND come from the germline V gene (reference sequence).

This chain links TRBV5-1 with TRBJ1-2, with TRBD1 identical over 10 bases. Germline V gives CDR1 SGHRS, CDR2 YFSETQ. The length of the CDR3 is 15 residues. The J segment lost 5 bases and the V segment lost 4 bases, leaving 8 bases of the junction unmatched. CDR3 bases: TGCGCCAGCAGCCCCGGGACAGGGGTTCGGTATGGCTACACCTTC. It codes for CASSPGTGVRYGYTF.

J is TRBJ2-7 and V is TRBV21-1; the tabulated D call, TRBD2, remains unverified against the DNA. TRBV21-1 is noted as a pseudogene. The CDR3 is made up of 19 amino acids. The DNA for the CDR3 is TGTGCCAGCAGCAAGTCGTGGGGACTAGCGGGATTAGACTCCTACGAGCAGTACTTC. Translated, it gives CASSKSWGLAGLDSYEQYF.

The rearrangement uses TRBV5-4 and TRBJ1-2; perhaps TRBD1 as D (5 bases). The CDR3 is 15 amino acids. The V gene lost 4 bases and the J gene lost 3 bases, with 16 bases spanning the gap. Germline assignment: CDR1 SGHNT and CDR2 YYREEE (reference sequence). CDR3 protein: CASSLVAGDHYGYTF. The DNA for the CDR3 is TGTGCCAGCAGCCTAGTGGCGGGGGACCACTATGGCTACACCTTC.

The chain is built from TRBV27 and TRBJ2-1; 7 nucleotides match TRBD2. J was trimmed by 9 bases and V by 2 bases; bases with no gene match: 7. In germline, CDR1 is MNHEY, CDR2 SMNVEV (reference sequence). This CDR3 region has 14 residues. The DNA for the CDR3 is TGTGCCAGCAGTTTAGGGGGGGTAGGGCGTGAGCAGTTCTTC. Protein product: CASSLGGVGREQFF.